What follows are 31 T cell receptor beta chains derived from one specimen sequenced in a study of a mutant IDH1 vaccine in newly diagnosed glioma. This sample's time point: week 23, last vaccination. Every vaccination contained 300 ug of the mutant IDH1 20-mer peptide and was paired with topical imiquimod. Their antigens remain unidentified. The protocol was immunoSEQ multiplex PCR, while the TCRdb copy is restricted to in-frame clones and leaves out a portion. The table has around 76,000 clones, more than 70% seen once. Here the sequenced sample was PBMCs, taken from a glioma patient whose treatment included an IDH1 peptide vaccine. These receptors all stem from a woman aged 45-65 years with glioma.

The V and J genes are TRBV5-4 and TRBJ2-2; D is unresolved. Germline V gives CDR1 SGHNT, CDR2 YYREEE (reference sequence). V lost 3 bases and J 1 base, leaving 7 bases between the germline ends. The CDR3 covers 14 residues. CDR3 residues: CASSYTLNTGELFF. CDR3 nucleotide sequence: TGTGCCAGCAGCTATACACTGAACACCGGGGAGCTGTTTTTT.

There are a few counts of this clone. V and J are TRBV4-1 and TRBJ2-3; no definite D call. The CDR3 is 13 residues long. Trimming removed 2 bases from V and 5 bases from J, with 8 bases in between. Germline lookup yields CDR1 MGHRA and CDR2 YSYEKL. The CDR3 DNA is TGCGCCAGCAGCCAAAGGTGGGGAGATACGCAGTATTTT. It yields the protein CASSQRWGDTQYF.

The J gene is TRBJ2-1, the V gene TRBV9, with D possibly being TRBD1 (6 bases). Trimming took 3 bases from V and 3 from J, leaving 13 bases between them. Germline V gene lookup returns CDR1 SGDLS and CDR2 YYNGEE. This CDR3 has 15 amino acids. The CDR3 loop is CASSEKGVVYNEQFF. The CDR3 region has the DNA TGTGCCAGCAGCGAGAAGGGGGTGGTCTACAATGAGCAGTTCTTC.

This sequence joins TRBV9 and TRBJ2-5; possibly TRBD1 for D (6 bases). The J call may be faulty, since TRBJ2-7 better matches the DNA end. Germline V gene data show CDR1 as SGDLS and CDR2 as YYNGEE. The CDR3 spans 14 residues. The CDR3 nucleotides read TGTGCCAGCAGCGGGACAGCTCAGTCCTACGAGCAGTACTTC. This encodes CASSGTAQSYEQYF.

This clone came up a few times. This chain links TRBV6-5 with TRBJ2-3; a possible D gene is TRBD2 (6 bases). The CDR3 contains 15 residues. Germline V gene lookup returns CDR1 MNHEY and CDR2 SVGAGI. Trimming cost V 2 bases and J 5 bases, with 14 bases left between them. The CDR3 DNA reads TGTGCCAGCAGTTACGCGGCTAGGGAGGTAGATACGCAGTATTTT. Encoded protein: CASSYAAREVDTQYF.

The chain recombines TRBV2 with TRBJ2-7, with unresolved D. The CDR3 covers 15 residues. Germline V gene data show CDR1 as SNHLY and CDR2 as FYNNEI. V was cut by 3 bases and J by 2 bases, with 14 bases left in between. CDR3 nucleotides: TGTGCCAGCAGTGAGGGCAGGCCTTCGGCCTACGAGCAGTACTTC. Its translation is CASSEGRPSAYEQYF. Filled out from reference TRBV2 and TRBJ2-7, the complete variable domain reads EPEVTQTPSHQVTQMGQEVILRCVPISNHLYFYWYRQILGQKVEFLVSFYNNEISEKSEIFDDQFSVERPDGSNFTLKIRSTKLEDSAMYFCASSEGRPSAYEQYFGPGTRLTVT.

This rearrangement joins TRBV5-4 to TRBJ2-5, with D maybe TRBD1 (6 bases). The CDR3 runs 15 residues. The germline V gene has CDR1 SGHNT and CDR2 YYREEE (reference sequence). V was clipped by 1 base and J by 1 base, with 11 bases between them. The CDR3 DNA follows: TGTGCCAGCAGCTTGCTGACAGGAGGCCAAGAGACCCAGTACTTC. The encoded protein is CASSLLTGGQETQYF.

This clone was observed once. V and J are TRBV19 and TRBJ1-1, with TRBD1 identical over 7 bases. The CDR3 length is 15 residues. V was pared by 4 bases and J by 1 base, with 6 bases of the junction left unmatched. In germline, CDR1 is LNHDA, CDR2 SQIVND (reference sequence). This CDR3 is CASSKGNRGNTEAFF. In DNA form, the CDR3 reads TGTGCCAGTAGTAAGGGGAACAGGGGGAACACTGAAGCTTTCTTT.

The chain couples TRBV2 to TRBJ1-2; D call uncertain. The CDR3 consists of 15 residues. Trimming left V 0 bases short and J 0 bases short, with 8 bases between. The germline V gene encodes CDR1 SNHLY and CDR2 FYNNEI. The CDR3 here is CASSEALIANYGYTF. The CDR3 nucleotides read TGTGCCAGCAGTGAAGCGCTTATAGCTAACTATGGCTACACCTTC.

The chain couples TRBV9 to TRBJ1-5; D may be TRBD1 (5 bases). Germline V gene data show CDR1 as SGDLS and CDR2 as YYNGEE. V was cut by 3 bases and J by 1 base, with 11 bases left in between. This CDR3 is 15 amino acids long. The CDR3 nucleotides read TGTGCCAGCAGCGCTAGCGGGGGGAGCAATCAGCCCCAGCATTTT. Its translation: CASSASGGSNQPQHF. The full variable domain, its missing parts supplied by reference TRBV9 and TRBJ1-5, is DSGVTQTPKHLITATGQRVTLRCSPRSGDLSVYWYQQSLDQGLQFLIQYYNGEERAKGNILERFSAQQFPDLHSELNLSSLELGDSALYFCASSASGGSNQPQHFGDGTRLSIL.

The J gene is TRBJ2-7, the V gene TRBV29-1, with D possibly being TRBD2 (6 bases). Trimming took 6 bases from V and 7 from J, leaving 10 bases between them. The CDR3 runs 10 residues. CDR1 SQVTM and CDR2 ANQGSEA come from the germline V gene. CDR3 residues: CSVGGGEQYF. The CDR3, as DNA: TGCAGCGTCGGGGGTGGGGAGCAGTACTTC.

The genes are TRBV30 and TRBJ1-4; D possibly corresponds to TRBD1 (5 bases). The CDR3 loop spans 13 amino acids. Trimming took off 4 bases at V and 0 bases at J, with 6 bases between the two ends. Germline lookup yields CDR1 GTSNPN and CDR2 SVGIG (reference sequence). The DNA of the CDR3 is TGTGCCTGGACGGGGGCAACTAATGAAAAACTGTTTTTT. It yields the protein CAWTGATNEKLFF. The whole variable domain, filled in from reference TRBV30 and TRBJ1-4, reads SQTIHQWPATLVQPVGSPLSLECTVEGTSNPNLYWYRQAAGRGLQLLFYSVGIGQISSEVPQNLSASRPQDRQFILSSKKLLLSDSGFYLCAWTGATNEKLFFGSGTQLSVL.

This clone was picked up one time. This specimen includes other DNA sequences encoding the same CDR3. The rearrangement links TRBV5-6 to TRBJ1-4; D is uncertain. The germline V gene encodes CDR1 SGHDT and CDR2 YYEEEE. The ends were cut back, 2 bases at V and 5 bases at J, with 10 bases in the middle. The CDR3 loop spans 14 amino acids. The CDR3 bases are TGTGCCAGCAGCTTTACACAAATCAATGAAAAACTGTTTTTT. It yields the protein CASSFTQINEKLFF.

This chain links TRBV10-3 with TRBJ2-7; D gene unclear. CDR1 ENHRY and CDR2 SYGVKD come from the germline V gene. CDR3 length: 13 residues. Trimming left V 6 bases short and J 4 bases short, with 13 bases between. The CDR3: CAIRAEIFYEQYF. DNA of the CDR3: TGTGCCATCAGGGCAGAAATTTTTTACGAGCAGTACTTC.

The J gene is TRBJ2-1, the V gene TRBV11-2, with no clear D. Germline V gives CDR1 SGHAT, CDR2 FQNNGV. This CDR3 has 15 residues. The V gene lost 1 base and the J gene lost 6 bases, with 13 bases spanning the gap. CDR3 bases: TGTGCCAGCAGCTTAGGCCTGCTAGTCCTCAATGAGCAGTTCTTC. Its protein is CASSLGLLVLNEQFF.

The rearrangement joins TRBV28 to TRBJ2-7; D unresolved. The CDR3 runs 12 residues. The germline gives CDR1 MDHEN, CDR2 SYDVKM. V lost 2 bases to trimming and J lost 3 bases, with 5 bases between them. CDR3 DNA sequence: TGTGCCAGCAGTTTAAGGTTCTACGAGCAGTACTTC. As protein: CASSLRFYEQYF.

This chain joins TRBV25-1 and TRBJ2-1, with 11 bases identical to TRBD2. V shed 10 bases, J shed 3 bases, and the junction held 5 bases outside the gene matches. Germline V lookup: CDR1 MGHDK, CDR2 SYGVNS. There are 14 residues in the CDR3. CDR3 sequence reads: CATKGLAVYNEQFF. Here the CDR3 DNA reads TGTGCCACCAAGGGACTAGCGGTCTACAATGAGCAGTTCTTC.

CDR3 sequence reads: CSVAMDASDWDTGELFF. CDR3 DNA: TGCAGCGTGGCGATGGATGCGTCAGACTGGGACACCGGGGAGCTGTTTTTT. The chain links TRBV29-1 to TRBJ2-2; D is undetermined. CDR1 and CDR2 (germline): SQVTM, ANQGSEA. The CDR3 is 17 amino acids. Trimming removed 6 bases at V and 3 bases at J, with 23 bases between.

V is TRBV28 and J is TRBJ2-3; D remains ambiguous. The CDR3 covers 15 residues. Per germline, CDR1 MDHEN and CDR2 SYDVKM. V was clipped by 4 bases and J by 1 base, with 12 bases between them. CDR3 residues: CASSSTRVGTDTQYF. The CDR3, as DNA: TGTGCCAGCAGTTCAACAAGGGTTGGCACAGATACGCAGTATTTT.

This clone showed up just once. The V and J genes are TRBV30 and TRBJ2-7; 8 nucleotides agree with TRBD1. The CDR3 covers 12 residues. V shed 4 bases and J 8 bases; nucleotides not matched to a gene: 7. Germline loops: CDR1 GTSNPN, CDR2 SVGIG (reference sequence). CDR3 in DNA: TGTGCCTGGACAGGACAGGGAAGCCAGCAGTACTTC. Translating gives CAWTGQGSQQYF.

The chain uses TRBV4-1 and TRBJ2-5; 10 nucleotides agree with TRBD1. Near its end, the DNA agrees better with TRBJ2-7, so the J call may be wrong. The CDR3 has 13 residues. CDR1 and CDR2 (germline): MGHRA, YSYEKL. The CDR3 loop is CASSRDRGYEQYF. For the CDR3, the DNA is TGCGCCAGCAGCCGGGACAGGGGCTACGAGCAGTACTTC.

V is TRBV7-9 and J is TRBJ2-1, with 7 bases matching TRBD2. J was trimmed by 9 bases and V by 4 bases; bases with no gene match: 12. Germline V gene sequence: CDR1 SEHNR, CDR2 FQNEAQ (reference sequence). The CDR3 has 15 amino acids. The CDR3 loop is CASSSGREGLREQFF. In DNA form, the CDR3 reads TGTGCCAGCAGCTCAGGGAGGGAGGGCCTCCGTGAGCAGTTCTTC.

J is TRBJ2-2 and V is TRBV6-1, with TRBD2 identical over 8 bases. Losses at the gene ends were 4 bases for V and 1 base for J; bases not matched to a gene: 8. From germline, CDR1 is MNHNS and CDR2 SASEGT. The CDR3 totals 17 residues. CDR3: CASSGPRGGWNTGELFF. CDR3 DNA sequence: TGTGCCAGCAGTGGACCTCGGGGGGGATGGAACACCGGGGAGCTGTTTTTT.

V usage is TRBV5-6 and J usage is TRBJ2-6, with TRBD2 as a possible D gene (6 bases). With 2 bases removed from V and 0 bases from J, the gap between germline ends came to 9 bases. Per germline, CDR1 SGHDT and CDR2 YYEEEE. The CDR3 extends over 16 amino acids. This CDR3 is CASSFWGDSGANVLTF. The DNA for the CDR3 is TGTGCCAGCAGCTTTTGGGGGGACTCTGGGGCCAACGTCCTGACTTTC.

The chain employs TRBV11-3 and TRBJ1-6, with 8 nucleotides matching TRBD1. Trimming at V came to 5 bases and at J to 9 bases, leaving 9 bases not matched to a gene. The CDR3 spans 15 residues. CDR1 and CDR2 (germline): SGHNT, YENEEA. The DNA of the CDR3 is TGTGCCAGCAGCCCCCACCCCAGGGGGCTTTCACCCCTCCACTTT. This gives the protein CASSPHPRGLSPLHF.

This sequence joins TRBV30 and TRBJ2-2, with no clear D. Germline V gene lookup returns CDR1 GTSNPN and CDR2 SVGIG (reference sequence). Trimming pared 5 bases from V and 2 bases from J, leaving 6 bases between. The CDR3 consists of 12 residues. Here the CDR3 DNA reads TGTGCCTGGGCTAGAAACACCGGGGAGCTGTTTTTT. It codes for CAWARNTGELFF.

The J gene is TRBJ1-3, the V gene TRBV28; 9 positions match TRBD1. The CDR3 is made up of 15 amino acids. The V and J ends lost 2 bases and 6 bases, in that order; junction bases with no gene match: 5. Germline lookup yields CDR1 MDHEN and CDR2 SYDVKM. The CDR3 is CASSLGTGPANTIYF. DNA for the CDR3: TGTGCCAGCAGTTTAGGGACAGGGCCGGCAAACACCATATATTTT.

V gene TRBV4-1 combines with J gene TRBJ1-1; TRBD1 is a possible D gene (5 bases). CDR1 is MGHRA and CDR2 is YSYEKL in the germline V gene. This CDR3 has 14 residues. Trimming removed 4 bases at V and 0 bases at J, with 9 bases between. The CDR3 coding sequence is TGCGCCAGCAGCCTGGAGGGGTTGAACACTGAAGCTTTCTTT. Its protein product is CASSLEGLNTEAFF.

The CDR3 here is CASSSTQNTEAFF. DNA for the CDR3: TGTGCCAGCTCATCGACACAGAACACTGAAGCTTTCTTT. The chain couples TRBV18 to TRBJ1-1; D unclear. V lost 5 bases, J lost 1 base, and 8 bases lay in between. The germline gives CDR1 KGHSH, CDR2 LQKENI. The CDR3 is 13 amino acids.

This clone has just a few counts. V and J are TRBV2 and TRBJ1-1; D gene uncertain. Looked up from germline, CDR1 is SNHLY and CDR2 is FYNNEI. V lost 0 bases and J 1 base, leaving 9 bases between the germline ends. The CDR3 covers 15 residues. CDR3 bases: TGTGCCAGCAGTGAAGCGAAGGGCACGAACACTGAAGCTTTCTTT. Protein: CASSEAKGTNTEAFF.

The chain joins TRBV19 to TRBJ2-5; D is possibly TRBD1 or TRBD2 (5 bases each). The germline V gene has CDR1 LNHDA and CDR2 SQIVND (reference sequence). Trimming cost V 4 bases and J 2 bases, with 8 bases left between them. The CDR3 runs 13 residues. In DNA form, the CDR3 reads TGTGCCAGTAGTACGGGACGGCAAGAGACCCAGTACTTC. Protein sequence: CASSTGRQETQYF.